A single TCR beta chain is shown here with its context. As yet, its antigen is unknown. The sample belongs to a study of shared clonotypes between healthy human individuals. Turning to the study itself: In total, the donors were two women and a few men aged 18 to 49. Study-level results: All-four-donor shared clonotypes had higher generation probabilities than non-shared clonotypes did. Some naive CD4 clonotypes, approximately 4.5%, turned up in common across four donors.

Deep was the level used in running the assay. Only in-frame clones appear in the TCRdb table, and some are missing; sequencing was by immunoSEQ multiplex PCR. This sample yields around 2.5 million clones, of which 80% to 95% are seen a single time; 0.36% belongs to the top ten. CDR1 and CDR2 (germline): GTSNPN, SVGIG (reference sequence). This CDR3 has 12 residues. Trimming took 2 bases from V and 6 from J; bases not matched to a gene: 3. The J gene is TRBJ1-2, the V gene TRBV30; 7 bases line up with TRBD1. The source material was naive CD4+ T cells from PBMCs. Specified subset: CD45RA+ positively selected. The source is a man aged 18 to 30 in good health. Some clones in this sample may be carry-over from other donors' samples. CDR3 nucleotides: TGTGCCTGGAGTACAGGGGTGAATGGCTACACCTTC. As protein: CAWSTGVNGYTF.